A selection of T cell receptor beta chains follows, all from one sample in a study of cytomegalovirus exposure and HLA in healthy donors. Assay used: immunoSEQ multiplex PCR; TCRdb lists only in-frame clones, some missing. The table has approximately 120,000 clones, more than 65% seen once; the top ten hold around 13%. The specimen sequenced was PBMCs. The receptors were gathered from a woman in her forties in good health and CMV-seropositive. The CDR3 runs from the conserved cysteine through the conserved F or W. The order of the fields is V gene, D gene, clone size, J gene, CDR3 DNA, CDR3 protein. A D gene is named only where the DNA matches it firmly. Size tells how often a clone was seen (once, few, many) or the class of an expanded clone, and some rows leave it out.

V gene: TRBV5-6
D gene: TRBD2
clone size: .
J gene: TRBJ2-3
CDR3 DNA: TGTGCCAGCAGCCCGCCCGGACTAGCGATCACAGATACGCAGTATTTT
CDR3 protein: CASSPPGLAITDTQYF

V gene: TRBV28
D gene: TRBD1
clone size: .
J gene: TRBJ1-5
CDR3 DNA: TGTGCCAGCAGTTTAACAGGGGATAGGAATCAGCCCCAGCATTTT
CDR3 protein: CASSLTGDRNQPQHF

V gene: TRBV28
D gene: .
clone size: .
J gene: TRBJ2-7
CDR3 DNA: TGTGCCAGCAGTTTACGGACAGCCCCCCGGGGCTACGAGCAGTACTTC
CDR3 protein: CASSLRTAPRGYEQYF

V gene: TRBV20-1
D gene: .
clone size: .
J gene: TRBJ2-7
CDR3 DNA: TGCAGTGCGAAAAGCTCCTACGAGCAGTACTTC
CDR3 protein: CSAKSSYEQYF

V gene: TRBV11-2
D gene: TRBD1
clone size: .
J gene: TRBJ1-2
CDR3 DNA: TGTGCCAGCAGCTTAGACGGGACAGGGTATGGCTACACCTTC
CDR3 protein: CASSLDGTGYGYTF

V gene: TRBV6-1
D gene: .
clone size: .
J gene: TRBJ1-5
CDR3 DNA: TGTGCCAGCAGTGAAGTACACAGGGAATGGCCCCAGCATTTT
CDR3 protein: CASSEVHREWPQHF

V gene: TRBV5-6
D gene: .
clone size: .
J gene: TRBJ2-1
CDR3 DNA: TGTGCCAGCAGCTTTTACTATGCCCTCAATGAGCAGTTCTTC
CDR3 protein: CASSFYYALNEQFF

V gene: TRBV5-6
D gene: TRBD1
clone size: .
J gene: TRBJ2-3
CDR3 DNA: TGTGCCAGCAGCTTGCGGGGACAGGGAATAGATACGCAGTATTTT
CDR3 protein: CASSLRGQGIDTQYF

V gene: TRBV2
D gene: .
clone size: .
J gene: TRBJ1-2
CDR3 DNA: TGTGCCACCTCTTTACAGGGCCCTAACTATGGCTACACCTTC
CDR3 protein: CATSLQGPNYGYTF

V gene: TRBV28
D gene: .
clone size: .
J gene: TRBJ2-3
CDR3 DNA: TGTGCCAGCAGTACCTCAGTTCAGGTGGATACGCAGTATTTT
CDR3 protein: CASSTSVQVDTQYF

V gene: TRBV19
D gene: TRBD1
clone size: .
J gene: TRBJ1-5
CDR3 DNA: TGTGCCAGTAGTATTCTACTGGACAGGGGGCTCTTAGGTGGTCAGCCCCAGCATTTT
CDR3 protein: CASSILLDRGLLGGQPQHF

V gene: TRBV7-9
D gene: .
clone size: .
J gene: TRBJ2-7
CDR3 DNA: TGTGCCAGCAGCCTGAAGGGGGTCTACGAGCAGTACTTC
CDR3 protein: CASSLKGVYEQYF

V gene: TRBV7-2
D gene: .
clone size: .
J gene: TRBJ2-7
CDR3 DNA: TGTGCCAGCAGCTTAGTAGTGGGGCGTACCTACGAGCAGTACTTC
CDR3 protein: CASSLVVGRTYEQYF

V gene: TRBV11-2
D gene: .
clone size: .
J gene: TRBJ2-1
CDR3 DNA: TGTGCCAGCAGCTTCGGAATAGCGGAAAAAGGTGAGCAGTTCTTC
CDR3 protein: CASSFGIAEKGEQFF

V gene: TRBV18
D gene: TRBD1
clone size: .
J gene: TRBJ2-6
CDR3 DNA: TGTGCCTCCACTCCGGGACAGGGCCCCTCTGGGGCCAACGTCCTGACTTTC
CDR3 protein: CASTPGQGPSGANVLTF

V gene: TRBV5-1
D gene: .
clone size: .
J gene: TRBJ2-1
CDR3 DNA: TGCGCCAGCAGCTTGGATTGGAGGGAGCAGTTCTTC
CDR3 protein: CASSLDWREQFF

V gene: TRBV6-5
D gene: TRBD2
clone size: .
J gene: TRBJ2-3
CDR3 DNA: TGTGCCAGCAGTTACATAGCGGGGGGTACAGATACGCAGTATTTT
CDR3 protein: CASSYIAGGTDTQYF

V gene: TRBV5-6
D gene: .
clone size: .
J gene: TRBJ2-4
CDR3 DNA: TGTGCCAGCAGCCCCCCCGGAGAATTAGCCAAAAACATTCAGTACTTC
CDR3 protein: CASSPPGELAKNIQYF

V gene: TRBV10-2
D gene: .
clone size: .
J gene: TRBJ2-7
CDR3 DNA: TGCGCCAGCAAGCAGGGCTACGAGCAGTACTTC
CDR3 protein: CASKQGYEQYF

V gene: TRBV29-1
D gene: TRBD2
clone size: .
J gene: TRBJ2-3
CDR3 DNA: TGCAGCGTTAAAGGGCGACTAGCGGGGGACACAGATACGCAGTATTTT
CDR3 protein: CSVKGRLAGDTDTQYF

V gene: TRBV7-3
D gene: TRBD2
clone size: few
J gene: TRBJ2-2
CDR3 DNA: TGTGCCAGCAGCTTTATCCCGACTAGCGGGAGATACACCGGGGAGCTGTTTTTT
CDR3 protein: CASSFIPTSGRYTGELFF

V gene: TRBV6-1
D gene: .
clone size: many
J gene: TRBJ1-1
CDR3 DNA: TGTGCCAGCAGTGAACGGCCGCTAGACAACACTGAAGCTTTCTTT
CDR3 protein: CASSERPLDNTEAFF

V gene: TRBV7-9
D gene: TRBD1
clone size: .
J gene: TRBJ2-7
CDR3 DNA: TGTGCCAGCAGCCTCGACAGGGTCCCCTACGAGCAGTACTTC
CDR3 protein: CASSLDRVPYEQYF

V gene: TRBV30
D gene: TRBD1
clone size: .
J gene: TRBJ2-7
CDR3 DNA: TGTGCCTGGAGTGTGGGACAGGGCTACGAGCAGTACTTC
CDR3 protein: CAWSVGQGYEQYF

V gene: TRBV5-4
D gene: .
clone size: .
J gene: TRBJ1-2
CDR3 DNA: TGTGCCAGCAGCTTGGCCCGCCGGGAAGATGGCTACACCTTC
CDR3 protein: CASSLARREDGYTF

V gene: TRBV28
D gene: .
clone size: .
J gene: TRBJ1-5
CDR3 DNA: TGTGCCAGCAGTCCTCAGGGAAATAGCAATCAGCCCCAGCATTTT
CDR3 protein: CASSPQGNSNQPQHF

V gene: TRBV28
D gene: .
clone size: .
J gene: TRBJ2-7
CDR3 DNA: TGTGCCAGCAGTTCGGGACTCCCCTACGAGCAGTACTTC
CDR3 protein: CASSSGLPYEQYF

V gene: TRBV21-1
D gene: .
clone size: once
J gene: TRBJ1-5
CDR3 DNA: TGTGCCCGCCGCCTCCTAGGGGTACTCAATCAGCCCCAGCATTTT
CDR3 protein: CARRLLGVLNQPQHF

V gene: TRBV4-2
D gene: TRBD1
clone size: .
J gene: TRBJ2-5
CDR3 DNA: TGTGCCAGCAGCCGGTTCCAGGGGGAAGAGACCCAGTACTTC
CDR3 protein: CASSRFQGEETQYF

V gene: TRBV7-2
D gene: .
clone size: .
J gene: TRBJ2-6
CDR3 DNA: TGTGCCAGCAGCTCTGGGAGCTCTGGGGCCAACGTCCTGACTTTC
CDR3 protein: CASSSGSSGANVLTF

V gene: TRBV5-4
D gene: .
clone size: .
J gene: TRBJ1-4
CDR3 DNA: TGTGCCAGCAGCCGAACTAATGAAAAACTGTTTTTT
CDR3 protein: CASSRTNEKLFF

V gene: TRBV5-4
D gene: TRBD1
clone size: few
J gene: TRBJ2-7
CDR3 DNA: TGTGCCAGCAGCACCCGGGACAGGCCCCGTTACGAGCAGTACTTC
CDR3 protein: CASSTRDRPRYEQYF

V gene: TRBV5-8
D gene: .
clone size: .
J gene: TRBJ2-1
CDR3 DNA: TGTGCCAGCAGCTTGTGGCAGGCCGGTAGTGAGCAGTTCTTC
CDR3 protein: CASSLWQAGSEQFF

V gene: TRBV4-2
D gene: .
clone size: few
J gene: TRBJ2-5
CDR3 DNA: TGTGCCAGCAGCCAGGGAATATCTCAGGGTGGGGAGACCCAGTACTTC
CDR3 protein: CASSQGISQGGETQYF

V gene: TRBV2
D gene: .
clone size: .
J gene: TRBJ2-6
CDR3 DNA: TGTGCCAGCAGTGAAAAATCGGGAGCTGGGGCCAACGTCCTGACTTTC
CDR3 protein: CASSEKSGAGANVLTF

V gene: TRBV25-1
D gene: .
clone size: .
J gene: TRBJ2-5
CDR3 DNA: TGTGCCAGCAGTGAAGGTGTTGTTCTACTAGCCAATCCAGAGACCCAGTACTTC
CDR3 protein: CASSEGVVLLANPETQYF

V gene: TRBV9
D gene: TRBD2
clone size: .
J gene: TRBJ2-3
CDR3 DNA: TGTGCCAGCAGCTTTAGAGGGACTAGCGGGAATACAGATACGCAGTATTTT
CDR3 protein: CASSFRGTSGNTDTQYF

V gene: TRBV5-4
D gene: .
clone size: .
J gene: TRBJ2-3
CDR3 DNA: TGTGCCAGCAGCTCCCCGAGTGCAGATACGCAGTATTTT
CDR3 protein: CASSSPSADTQYF

V gene: TRBV5-5
D gene: .
clone size: .
J gene: TRBJ1-1
CDR3 DNA: TGTGCCAGCAGCTCAACAGAGAACACTGAAGCTTTCTTT
CDR3 protein: CASSSTENTEAFF

V gene: TRBV28
D gene: .
clone size: .
J gene: TRBJ2-2
CDR3 DNA: TGTGCCAGCATCCCTCATCTCGGGGGACAGACCGGGGAGCTGTTTTTT
CDR3 protein: CASIPHLGGQTGELFF

V gene: TRBV6-1
D gene: TRBD1
clone size: .
J gene: TRBJ1-6
CDR3 DNA: TGTGCCAGTGGGACAGTCCATAATTCACCCCTCCACTTT
CDR3 protein: CASGTVHNSPLHF

V gene: TRBV11-2
D gene: .
clone size: .
J gene: TRBJ2-7
CDR3 DNA: TGTGCCAGCAGCTTAGATGGACTTTACTACGAGCAGTACTTC
CDR3 protein: CASSLDGLYYEQYF

V gene: TRBV28
D gene: .
clone size: once
J gene: TRBJ1-5
CDR3 DNA: TGTGCCAGCAGACTGGACCCCACGGGGAATCAGCCCCAGCATTTT
CDR3 protein: CASRLDPTGNQPQHF

V gene: TRBV4-1
D gene: TRBD1
clone size: .
J gene: TRBJ1-5
CDR3 DNA: TGCGCCAGCAGTGACAGACAGGGAGCGGGAGGCAATCAGCCCCAGCATTTT
CDR3 protein: CASSDRQGAGGNQPQHF